This TCR beta chain was profiled in a study of T cells in Graves' hyperthyroidism and ophthalmopathy. Turning to the study itself: At initial diagnosis, before any treatment had begun, peripheral blood was obtained. Study outcomes and limitations: Stable hyperthyroidism was told apart from ophthalmopathy by a model built on 13 V-J features.

TCR beta CDR3 regions were amplified from RNA. Carried out on the TCR CDR3, a first-round RT-PCR used the HTBI primer set. TCRdb reprocessed the multiplex PCR reads via MiXCR and lists one record per CDR3 protein. Among 400,000 to 600,000 distinct CDR3 sequences listed, about 16% were seen once. This clonotype was counted only a few times. Its antigen is unidentified. This CDR3 comprises 15 residues. The V end lost 4 bases, the J end lost 1 base, and 13 bases lay between the germline ends. Ophthalmopathy patients all had a Clinical Activity Score of at least 3, a NOSPECS grade of at least 4 and disease under 3 months old. Each diagnosis was grounded in clinical symptoms, serum thyroxine and TRAb, thyroid ultrasound, and orbital computed tomography.

Source material: blood. The clonotype originates from a woman in her 30s with Graves' ophthalmopathy. The gene calls are TRBV12-3 or TRBV12-4 and TRBJ1-1, with D uncertain. The CDR3 region is CASSYSGAGNTEAFF. CDR3 DNA: TGTGCCAGCAGTTACTCGGGCGCTGGGAACACTGAAGCTTTCTTT.